Each of the 2 T cell receptor beta chains below was sequenced from the same sample in a study of identical twins. TCRdb re-derived calls from the 5' RACE reads in MiXCR, one entry per CDR3 protein. The repertoire holds around 340,000 distinct CDR3 sequences, 9% to 10% seen once, with 7.5% to 9.5% in the top ten. Sequences were obtained from naive T cells sorted from blood. The receptors derive from a woman aged 45-59 years in good health.

This clonotype has a single count. This rearrangement joins TRBV7-6 to TRBJ2-6, with D unresolved. V lost 5 bases and J lost 0, with 14 bases in between. The CDR3 is 17 amino acids. Germline V gives CDR1 SGHVS, CDR2 FNYEAQ. Here the CDR3 reads CASSRNPLGSGANVLTF. CDR3 coding DNA: TGTGCCAGCAGCCGTAACCCTTTAGGCTCTGGGGCCAACGTCCTGACTTTC.

This clonotype was seen a few times. The chain links TRBV5-1 to TRBJ2-7; 16 bases are a match to TRBD2. This CDR3 region has 16 residues. Losses at the gene ends were 8 bases for V and 5 bases for J; bases not matched to a gene: 10. The germline V gene has CDR1 SGHRS and CDR2 YFSETQ. Here the CDR3 reads CARTSGTSGRADEQYF. Here the CDR3 DNA reads TGCGCCAGAACTTCCGGGACTAGCGGGAGGGCCGACGAGCAGTACTTC.